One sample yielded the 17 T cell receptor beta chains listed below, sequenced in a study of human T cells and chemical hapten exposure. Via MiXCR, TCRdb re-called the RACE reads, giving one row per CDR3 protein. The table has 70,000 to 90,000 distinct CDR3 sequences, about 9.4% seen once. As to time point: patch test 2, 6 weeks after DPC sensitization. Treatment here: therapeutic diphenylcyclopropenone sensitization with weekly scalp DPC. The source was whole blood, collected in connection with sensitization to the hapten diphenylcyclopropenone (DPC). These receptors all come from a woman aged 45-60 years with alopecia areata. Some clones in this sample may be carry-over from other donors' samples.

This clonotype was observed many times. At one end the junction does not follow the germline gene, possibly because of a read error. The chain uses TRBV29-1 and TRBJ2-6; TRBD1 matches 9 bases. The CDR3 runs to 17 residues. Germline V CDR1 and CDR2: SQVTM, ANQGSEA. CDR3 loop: CSVEGTGTFSGANVLTF. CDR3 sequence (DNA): TGCAGCGTCGAAGGGACAGGGACCTTCTCTGGGGCCAACGTCCTGACTTTC.

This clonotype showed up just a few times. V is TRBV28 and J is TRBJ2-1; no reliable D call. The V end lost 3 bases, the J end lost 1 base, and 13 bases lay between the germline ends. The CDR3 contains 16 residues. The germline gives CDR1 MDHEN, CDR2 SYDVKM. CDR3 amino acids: CASSFVGYQSYNEQFF. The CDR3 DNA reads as TGTGCCAGCAGTTTCGTGGGTTACCAGTCCTACAATGAGCAGTTCTTC.

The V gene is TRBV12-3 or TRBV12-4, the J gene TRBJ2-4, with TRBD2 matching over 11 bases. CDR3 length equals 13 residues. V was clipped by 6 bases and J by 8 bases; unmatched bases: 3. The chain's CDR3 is CASRIAGGDIQYF. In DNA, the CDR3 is TGTGCCAGCAGAATAGCGGGAGGGGACATTCAGTACTTC.

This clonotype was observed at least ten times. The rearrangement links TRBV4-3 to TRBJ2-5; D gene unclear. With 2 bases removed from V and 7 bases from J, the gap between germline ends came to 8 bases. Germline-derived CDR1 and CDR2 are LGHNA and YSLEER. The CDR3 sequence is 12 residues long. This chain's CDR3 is CASSQKRRTQYF. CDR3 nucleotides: TGCGCCAGCAGCCAAAAAAGGCGGACCCAGTACTTC.

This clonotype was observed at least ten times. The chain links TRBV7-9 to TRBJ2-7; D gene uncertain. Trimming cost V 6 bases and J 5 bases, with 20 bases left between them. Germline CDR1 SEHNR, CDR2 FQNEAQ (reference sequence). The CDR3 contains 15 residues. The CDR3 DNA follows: TGTGCCAGCAGTCCCAAGGCGCGATTGTCTAACGAGCAGTACTTC. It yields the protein CASSPKARLSNEQYF.

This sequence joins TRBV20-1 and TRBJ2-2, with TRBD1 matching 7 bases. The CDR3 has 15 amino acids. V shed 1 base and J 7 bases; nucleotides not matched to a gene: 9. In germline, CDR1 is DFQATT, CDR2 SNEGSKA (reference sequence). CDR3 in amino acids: CSARARTGVGGELFF. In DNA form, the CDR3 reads TGCAGTGCTAGAGCTAGAACAGGGGTGGGCGGGGAGCTGTTTTTT.

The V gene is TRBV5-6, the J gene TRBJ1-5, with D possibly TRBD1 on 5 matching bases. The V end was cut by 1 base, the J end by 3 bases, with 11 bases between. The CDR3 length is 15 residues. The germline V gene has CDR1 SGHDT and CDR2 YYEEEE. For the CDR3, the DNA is TGTGCCAGCAGCTTGAAAACAGGCTTCAATCAGCCCCAGCATTTT. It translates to CASSLKTGFNQPQHF.

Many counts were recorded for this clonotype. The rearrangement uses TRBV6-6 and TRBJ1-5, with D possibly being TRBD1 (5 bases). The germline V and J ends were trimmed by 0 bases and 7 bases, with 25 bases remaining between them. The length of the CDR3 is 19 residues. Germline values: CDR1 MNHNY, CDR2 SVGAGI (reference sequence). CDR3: CASSYSRVEAGGIGQPQHF. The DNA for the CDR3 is TGTGCCAGCAGTTACTCGAGGGTAGAGGCCGGGGGGATAGGCCAGCCCCAGCATTTT.

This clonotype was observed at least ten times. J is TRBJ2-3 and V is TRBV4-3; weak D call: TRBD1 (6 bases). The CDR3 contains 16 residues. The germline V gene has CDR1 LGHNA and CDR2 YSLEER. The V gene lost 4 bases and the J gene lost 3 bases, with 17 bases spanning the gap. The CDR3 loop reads CASSPRTETFTDTQYF. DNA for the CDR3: TGCGCCAGCAGCCCTCGGACAGAGACTTTTACAGATACGCAGTATTTT.

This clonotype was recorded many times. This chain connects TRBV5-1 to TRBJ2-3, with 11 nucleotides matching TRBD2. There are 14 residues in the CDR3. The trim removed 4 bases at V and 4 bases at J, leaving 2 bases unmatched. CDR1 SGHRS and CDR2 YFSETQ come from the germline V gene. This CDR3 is CASSEGLAADTQYF. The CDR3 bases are TGCGCCAGCAGCGAGGGACTAGCGGCAGATACGCAGTATTTT.

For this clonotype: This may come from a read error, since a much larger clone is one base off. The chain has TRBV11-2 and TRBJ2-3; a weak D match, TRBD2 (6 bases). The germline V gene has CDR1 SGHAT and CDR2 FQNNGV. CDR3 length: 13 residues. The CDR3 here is CASIAEFTDTLYF. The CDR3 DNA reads TGTGCCAGCATAGCGGAATTCACAGATACGCTGTATTTT.

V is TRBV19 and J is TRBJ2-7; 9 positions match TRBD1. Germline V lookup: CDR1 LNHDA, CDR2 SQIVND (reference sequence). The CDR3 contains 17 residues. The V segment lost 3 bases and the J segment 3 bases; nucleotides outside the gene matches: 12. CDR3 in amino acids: CASSILGQGGMGYEQYF. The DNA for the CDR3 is TGTGCCAGTAGTATCTTGGGACAGGGAGGTATGGGCTACGAGCAGTACTTC.

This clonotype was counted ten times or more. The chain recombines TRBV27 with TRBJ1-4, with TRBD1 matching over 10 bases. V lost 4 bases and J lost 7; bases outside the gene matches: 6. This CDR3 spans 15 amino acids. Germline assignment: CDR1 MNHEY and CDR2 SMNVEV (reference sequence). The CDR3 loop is CASSSRQGAIEKLFF. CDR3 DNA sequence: TGTGCCAGCAGTTCCCGACAGGGGGCAATTGAAAAACTGTTTTTT.

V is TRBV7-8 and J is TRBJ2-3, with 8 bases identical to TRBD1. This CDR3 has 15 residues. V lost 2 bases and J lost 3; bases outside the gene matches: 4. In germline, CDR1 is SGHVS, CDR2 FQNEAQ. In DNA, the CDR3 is TGTGCCAGCAGCTTACAGGGGGCTTTTACAGATACGCAGTATTTT. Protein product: CASSLQGAFTDTQYF.

The CDR3 is CAWSVLEGDTQYF. CDR3 bases: TGTGCCTGGAGTGTGCTAGAGGGGGATACGCAGTATTTT. J is TRBJ2-3 and V is TRBV30; either TRBD1 or TRBD2 may supply D (5 bases each). This CDR3 has 13 amino acids. Trimming cost V 0 bases and J 6 bases, with 10 bases left between them. Germline V lookup: CDR1 GTSNPN, CDR2 SVGIG (reference sequence).

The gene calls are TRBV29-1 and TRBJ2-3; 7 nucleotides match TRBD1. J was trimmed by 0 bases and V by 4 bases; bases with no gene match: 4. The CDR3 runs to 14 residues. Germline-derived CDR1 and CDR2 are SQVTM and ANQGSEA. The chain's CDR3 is CSVGRDSSTDTQYF. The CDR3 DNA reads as TGCAGCGTTGGCCGGGACAGTAGCACAGATACGCAGTATTTT.

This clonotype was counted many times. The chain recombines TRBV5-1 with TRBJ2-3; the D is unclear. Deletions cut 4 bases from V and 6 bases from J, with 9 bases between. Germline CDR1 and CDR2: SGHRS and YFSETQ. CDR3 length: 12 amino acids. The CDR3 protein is CASSTHQDTQYF. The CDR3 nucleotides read TGCGCCAGCAGCACCCATCAGGATACGCAGTATTTT.